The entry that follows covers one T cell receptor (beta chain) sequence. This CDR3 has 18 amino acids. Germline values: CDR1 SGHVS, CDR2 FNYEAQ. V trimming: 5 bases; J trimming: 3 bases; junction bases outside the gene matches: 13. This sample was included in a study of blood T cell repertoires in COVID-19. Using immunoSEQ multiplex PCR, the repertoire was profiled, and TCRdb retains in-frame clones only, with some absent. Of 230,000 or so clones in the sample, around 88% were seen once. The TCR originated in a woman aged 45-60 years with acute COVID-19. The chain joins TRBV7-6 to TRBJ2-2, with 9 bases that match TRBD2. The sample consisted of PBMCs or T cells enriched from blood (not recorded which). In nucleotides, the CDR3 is TGTGCCAGCAGCCCCACCTTTCCGGGACTAGCAGACACCGGGGAGCTGTTTTTT. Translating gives CASSPTFPGLADTGELFF. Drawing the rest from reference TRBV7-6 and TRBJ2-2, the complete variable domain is GAGVSQSPRYKVTKRGQDVALRCDPISGHVSLYWYRQALGQGPEFLTYFNYEAQQDKSGLPNDRFSAERPEGSISTLTIQRTEQRDSAMYRCASSPTFPGLADTGELFFGEGSRLTVL.